Sequencing of this T cell receptor (beta chain) was carried out in a study of cytomegalovirus exposure and HLA in healthy donors. Whereas donors were nominally healthy upon sampling, unrecorded immune exposures were probable. The PCR made use of 60 Vbeta and 13 Jbeta primers. Method: immunoSEQ multiplex PCR; TCRdb's copy keeps in-frame clones and lacks some. Among 75,000 to 95,000 clones listed, approximately 78% were seen once. Overall study findings and caveats: TCR beta sequences reportedly predicted most subjects' HLA-A and HLA-B alleles accurately. Listed as cytomegalovirus-associated were approximately 160 TCR beta chains.

As regards this clone: As yet, its antigen is unknown.

The germline V gene has CDR1 SGHDN and CDR2 FVKESK. V lost 4 bases and J lost 0; bases outside the gene matches: 6. The CDR3 covers 16 residues. The receptor was derived from a male donor in good health and CMV-seropositive. The rearrangement links TRBV14 to TRBJ2-1; 7 nucleotides agree with TRBD2. The sequencing input was PBMCs. The CDR3 loop reads CASSLLAGSSYNEQFF. Here the CDR3 DNA reads TGTGCCAGCAGCCTTTTAGCGGGTAGCTCCTACAATGAGCAGTTCTTC.